Below are 8 T cell receptor beta chains sequenced from a single sample in a study of T-cell memory formation after mild COVID-19. MiXCR was run by TCRdb on the 5' RACE reads, yielding one entry per CDR3 protein. The table shows around 200,000 distinct CDR3 sequences, with 10% occurring only once. Sequenced: PBMCs or a T cell subset sorted from them (not recorded which). These receptors all come from a man aged 18 to 29 who had mild COVID-19 (a few samples of this study predate the infection). Cell type and time point are not known.

The chain employs TRBV5-1 and TRBJ1-3, with 8 bases lining up with TRBD1. CDR3 length equals 16 residues. J gave up 6 bases and V 4 bases, and 12 bases lay outside the gene matches. Germline loops: CDR1 SGHRS, CDR2 YFSETQ. CDR3 coding DNA: TGCGCCAGCAGCCCCTCGGTGGACAGGGCTGCAAACACCATATATTTT. Residues: CASSPSVDRAANTIYF.

This clonotype was seen more than once but under ten times. The chain uses TRBV7-2 and TRBJ2-2; 9 bases are a match to TRBD2. After removal of 5 bases from V and 5 bases from J, the junction contained 9 bases not matched to a gene. The CDR3 sequence is 16 residues long. Germline V gene sequence: CDR1 SGHTA, CDR2 FQGNSA. The CDR3 protein is CASSPRASGVTGELFF. DNA for the CDR3: TGTGCCAGCAGCCCCCGCGCTAGCGGGGTTACCGGGGAGCTGTTTTTT.

This clonotype was recorded at least ten times. This sequence joins TRBV7-9 and TRBJ2-3; D call uncertain. Germline V gene data show CDR1 as SEHNR and CDR2 as FQNEAQ (reference sequence). Trimming cost V 5 bases and J 6 bases, with 9 bases left between them. This CDR3 has 12 residues. The CDR3 DNA reads TGTGCCAGCAGCGCCGCCCGGGATACGCAGTATTTT. This codes for CASSAARDTQYF. Full variable domain (missing parts from reference TRBV7-9 and TRBJ2-3): DTGVSQNPRHKITKRGQNVTFRCDPISEHNRLYWYRQTLGQGPEFLTYFQNEAQLEKSRLLSDRFSAERPKGSFSTLEIQRTEQGDSAMYLCASSAARDTQYFGPGTRLTVL.

This clonotype was counted only a few times. This chain joins TRBV7-2 and TRBJ2-1; D unresolved. The CDR3 is 12 amino acids. The germline CDR1 and CDR2 sequences are SGHTA and FQGNSA. V lost 4 bases and J lost 5, with 6 bases in between. CDR3 amino acids: CASSSSHNEQFF. Written as DNA, the CDR3 is TGTGCCAGCAGCTCGAGCCACAATGAGCAGTTCTTC.

V is TRBV7-2 and J is TRBJ2-1; 11 bases agree with TRBD2. With 0 bases clipped from V and 6 bases from J, the junction kept 4 bases outside the gene matches. The germline gives CDR1 SGHTA, CDR2 FQGNSA. This CDR3 comprises 16 residues. The CDR3 loop reads CASSLAASGGLNEQFF. CDR3 in DNA: TGTGCCAGCAGCTTAGCTGCTAGCGGGGGGCTCAATGAGCAGTTCTTC.

There are a few counts of this clonotype. The rearrangement joins TRBV18 to TRBJ2-4, with unresolved D. V was shortened by 6 bases and J by 0 bases, with 9 bases between the two germline ends. Germline V gene sequence: CDR1 KGHSH, CDR2 LQKENI. The CDR3 covers 14 residues. CDR3 region: CASSIGLAKNIQYF. CDR3 sequence (DNA): TGTGCCAGCTCGATAGGGCTAGCCAAAAACATTCAGTACTTC.

This clonotype appeared many times. The rearrangement links TRBV10-3 to TRBJ2-7; weak D call: TRBD2 (7 bases). The CDR3 sequence is 14 residues long. Trimming removed 4 bases at V and 6 bases at J, with 16 bases between. CDR1 ENHRY and CDR2 SYGVKD come from the germline V gene. The CDR3 protein is CAISVRYREGEQYF. Written as DNA, the CDR3 is TGTGCCATCAGTGTCCGGTACAGGGAGGGCGAGCAGTACTTC.

The CDR3 region is CASSLDTGPGNTIYF. CDR3 coding DNA: TGTGCCAGCAGCTTGGATACAGGGCCTGGAAACACCATATATTTT. This chain links TRBV5-4 with TRBJ1-3; a possible D gene is TRBD1 (6 bases). The CDR3 loop spans 15 amino acids. CDR1 and CDR2 (germline): SGHNT, YYREEE (reference sequence). V lost 0 bases to trimming and J lost 2 bases, with 9 bases between them.